What follows are 5 T cell receptor beta chains derived from one specimen sequenced in a study of T-cell reconstitution after alpha-beta-depleted transplantation in children. This sample's TCRbeta library carried unique molecular identifier barcodes. TCRdb fed the PCR reads into MiXCR, producing one record per CDR3 protein. The sample holds roughly 190,000 distinct CDR3 sequences, about 15% seen once. This material consisted of PBMCs from the stem cell graft donor, taken from the stem cell graft. Receptor source: a human donor who donated a stem cell graft to a child with acute lymphoblastic leukemia.

This clonotype was recorded at least ten times. The chain employs TRBV5-1 and TRBJ1-4; 10 bases map to TRBD1. J gave up 7 bases and V 3 bases, and 9 bases lay outside the gene matches. The CDR3 is 16 residues long. Germline V lookup: CDR1 SGHRS, CDR2 YFSETQ. CDR3 nucleotide sequence: TGCGCCAGCAGCTCCGGGACAGGGGATAACGGTGAAAAACTGTTTTTT. This codes for CASSSGTGDNGEKLFF.

Ten or more counts support this clonotype. V is TRBV28 and J is TRBJ1-1; 7 bases fit TRBD1. J gave up 1 base and V 6 bases, and 14 bases lay outside the gene matches. CDR3 length: 17 residues. CDR1 and CDR2 from the germline V gene are MDHEN and SYDVKM. CDR3: CASSSYPGTAKNTEAFF. The CDR3 DNA reads TGTGCCAGCAGCAGTTACCCCGGGACAGCGAAGAACACTGAAGCTTTCTTT. The variable domain in full, with the rest retrieved from reference TRBV28 and TRBJ1-1, is DVKVTQSSRYLVKRTGEKVFLECVQDMDHENMFWYRQDPGLGLRLIYFSYDVKMKEKGDIPEGYSVSREKKERFSLILESASTNQTSMYLCASSSYPGTAKNTEAFFGQGTRLTVV.

Ten or more counts support this clonotype. The chain joins TRBV27 to TRBJ1-5, with a possible D match to TRBD1 (6 bases). V shed 3 bases and J shed 6 bases, with 12 bases lying between them. This CDR3 is built from 14 residues. Germline-derived CDR1 and CDR2 are MNHEY and SMNVEV (reference sequence). The chain's CDR3 is CASSFTGTPQPQHF. The DNA for the CDR3 is TGTGCCAGCAGTTTTACCGGGACACCTCAGCCCCAGCATTTT.

This clonotype was observed many times. The rearrangement joins TRBV11-2 to TRBJ1-4; D not certain. This CDR3 region has 14 residues. The germline V and J ends were trimmed by 1 base and 1 base, with 4 bases remaining between them. Germline V gene sequence: CDR1 SGHAT, CDR2 FQNNGV. CDR3 coding DNA: TGTGCCAGCAGCTTAGGGGGAACTAATGAAAAACTGTTTTTT. Translated: CASSLGGTNEKLFF.

In this sample, this clonotype turned up many times. V and J are TRBV5-1 and TRBJ2-5, with D maybe TRBD2 (5 bases). Germline V gene data show CDR1 as SGHRS and CDR2 as YFSETQ. V lost 4 bases and J lost 1, with 11 bases in between. This CDR3 is 14 amino acids long. The CDR3 loop is CASSNRGGQETQYF. In nucleotides, the CDR3 is TGCGCCAGCAGCAATCGGGGTGGCCAAGAGACCCAGTACTTC.